Below are 11 T cell receptor beta chains sequenced from a single sample in a study of blood T cell repertoires in COVID-19. Clones were read by immunoSEQ multiplex PCR, and TCRdb kept only the in-frame ones, dropping some. The sample holds 95,000 to 150,000 clones, 86% seen once. The sequenced material came from peripheral blood. All receptors derive from a human donor in a cohort sampled during active COVID-19.

This clone appeared a single time. The chain uses TRBV6-5 and TRBJ2-1, with 9 bases matching TRBD1. Germline assignment: CDR1 MNHEY and CDR2 SVGAGI. The CDR3 has 16 residues. J gave up 9 bases and V 2 bases, and 11 bases lay outside the gene matches. The chain's CDR3 is CASSYPPGQGTPEQFF. The CDR3 DNA reads as TGTGCCAGCAGTTACCCACCGGGACAGGGTACGCCTGAGCAGTTCTTC.

This sequence joins TRBV18 and TRBJ2-5; 7 bases agree with TRBD1. The V gene end was trimmed by 6 bases and the J gene end by 2 bases; junction bases not matched to a gene: 3. From germline, CDR1 is KGHSH and CDR2 LQKENI. The CDR3 is made up of 13 amino acids. The CDR3 here is CASSLGQQETQYF. The CDR3 DNA sequence: TGTGCCAGCTCCCTGGGACAGCAAGAGACCCAGTACTTC.

This clone was found once. CDR3 residues: CASSLKEASGADTQYF. The CDR3 region has the DNA TGTGCCAGCAGCTTAAAGGAGGCTAGCGGCGCAGATACGCAGTATTTT. The chain carries TRBV7-3 and TRBJ2-3; 7 positions agree with TRBD2. This CDR3 region has 16 residues. Germline V CDR1 and CDR2: SGHTA, FQGTGA. J was trimmed by 4 bases and V by 1 base; bases with no gene match: 8.

The genes are TRBV5-4 and TRBJ2-5; TRBD1 might be the D (6 bases). The CDR3 runs to 15 residues. The V end lost 1 base, the J end lost 1 base, and 11 bases lay between the germline ends. Germline CDR1 SGHNT, CDR2 YYREEE (reference sequence). CDR3 bases: TGTGCCAGCAGCTTGCCCCAGGGGCCCCAAGAGACCCAGTACTTC. It codes for CASSLPQGPQETQYF.

The J gene is TRBJ1-4, the V gene TRBV21-1. TRBV21-1 is marked as a pseudogene. The CDR3 is 16 residues long. CDR3 bases: TGTGCCAGCAGCAAACGTCCAGAGGCAACTAATGAAAAACTGTTTTTT. Protein sequence: CASSKRPEATNEKLFF.

CDR3 protein: CATSDMGTSGIQASYNEQFF. The CDR3 nucleotides are TGTGCCACCAGTGATATGGGGACTAGCGGGATTCAAGCATCCTACAATGAGCAGTTCTTC. V is TRBV24-1 and J is TRBJ2-1; 13 bases align to TRBD2. V was clipped by 3 bases and J by 1 base; unmatched bases: 11. This CDR3 contains 20 residues. Germline V lookup: CDR1 KGHDR, CDR2 SFDVKD.

This chain links TRBV6-5 with TRBJ1-1; maybe TRBD1 (5 bases). Germline CDR1 is MNHEY and CDR2 is SVGAGI. V lost 5 bases and J 7 bases, leaving 14 bases between the germline ends. The CDR3 sequence is 13 residues long. In nucleotides, the CDR3 is TGTGCCAGCAGTACGATCAAGGGGAATGAAGCTTTCTTT. It yields the protein CASSTIKGNEAFF.

This clone was seen only a few times. The chain combines TRBV28 with TRBJ1-6; 10 bases match TRBD1. Germline CDR1 MDHEN, CDR2 SYDVKM. CDR3 length: 15 residues. After removal of 4 bases from V and 11 bases from J, the junction contained 8 bases not matched to a gene. Written as DNA, the CDR3 is TGTGCCAGCAGTTCCTCCGGGACAGGGGTAACACCCCTCCACTTT. Amino acid sequence: CASSSSGTGVTPLHF.

V and J are TRBV18 and TRBJ2-7; possible D gene TRBD2, 6 bases. The V and J ends lost 4 bases and 0 bases respectively, with 16 bases between them. The CDR3 covers 16 residues. Germline V gene lookup returns CDR1 KGHSH and CDR2 LQKENI. CDR3: CASSQTGLPGSYEQYF. The CDR3 DNA reads as TGTGCCAGCTCACAAACGGGACTGCCGGGCTCCTACGAGCAGTACTTC.

The rearrangement joins TRBV25-1 to TRBJ1-4; 7 bases are a match to TRBD1. Germline CDR1 MGHDK, CDR2 SYGVNS. With 6 bases clipped from V and 14 bases from J, the junction kept 12 bases outside the gene matches. CDR3 length: 13 residues. The CDR3 nucleotides are TGTGCCAGCAGGACAGGGTCGGCCACACGGCTGTTTTTT. It yields the protein CASRTGSATRLFF. Drawing the rest from reference TRBV25-1 and TRBJ1-4, the complete variable domain is EADIYQTPRYLVIGTGKKITLECSQTMGHDKMYWYQQDPGMELHLIHYSYGVNSTEKGDLSSESTVSRIRTEHFPLTLESARPSHTSQYLCASRTGSATRLFFGSGTQLSVL.

The V call is TRBV27, the J call TRBJ2-1, with TRBD2 matching over 7 bases. CDR3 length: 14 residues. The trim removed 6 bases at V and 0 bases at J, leaving 2 bases unmatched. Germline-derived CDR1 and CDR2 are MNHEY and SMNVEV (reference sequence). In DNA form, the CDR3 reads TGTGCCAGCAGAGGGAGGGGCTCCTACAATGAGCAGTTCTTC. Amino acid sequence: CASRGRGSYNEQFF.